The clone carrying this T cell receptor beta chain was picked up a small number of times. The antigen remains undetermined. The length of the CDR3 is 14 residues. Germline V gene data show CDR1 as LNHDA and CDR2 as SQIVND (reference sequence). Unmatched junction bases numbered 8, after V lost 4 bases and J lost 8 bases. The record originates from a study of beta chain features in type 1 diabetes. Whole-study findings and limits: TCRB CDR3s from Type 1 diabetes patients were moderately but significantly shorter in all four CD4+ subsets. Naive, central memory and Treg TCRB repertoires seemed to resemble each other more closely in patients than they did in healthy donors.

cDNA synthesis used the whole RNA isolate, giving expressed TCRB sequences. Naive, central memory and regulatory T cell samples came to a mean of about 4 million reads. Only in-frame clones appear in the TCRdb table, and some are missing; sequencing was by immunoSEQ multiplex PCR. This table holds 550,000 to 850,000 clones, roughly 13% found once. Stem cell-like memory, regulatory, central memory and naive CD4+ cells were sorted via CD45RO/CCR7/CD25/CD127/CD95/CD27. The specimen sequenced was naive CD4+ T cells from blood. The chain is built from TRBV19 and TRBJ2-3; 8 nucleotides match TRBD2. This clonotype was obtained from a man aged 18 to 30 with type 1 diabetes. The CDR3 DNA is TGTGCCAGTAGTACCTTAGCGGGGTCCGGTACGCAGTATTTT. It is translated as CASSTLAGSGTQYF.